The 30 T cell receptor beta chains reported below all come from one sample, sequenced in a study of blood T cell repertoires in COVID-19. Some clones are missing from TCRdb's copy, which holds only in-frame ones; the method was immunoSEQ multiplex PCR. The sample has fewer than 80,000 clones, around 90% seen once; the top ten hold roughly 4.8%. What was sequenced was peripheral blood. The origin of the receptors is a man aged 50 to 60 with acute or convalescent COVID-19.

The CDR3, as DNA: TGTGCCAGCAGCTCACAGCTCCCCGGGGAGCTGTTTTTT. It specifies CASSSQLPGELFF. This rearrangement joins TRBV7-9 to TRBJ2-2; no reliable D call. The CDR3 loop spans 13 amino acids. Per the germline V gene, CDR1 is SEHNR and CDR2 is FQNEAQ (reference sequence). Trimming shortened V by 4 bases and J by 6 bases, and 9 bases separated the two germline ends.

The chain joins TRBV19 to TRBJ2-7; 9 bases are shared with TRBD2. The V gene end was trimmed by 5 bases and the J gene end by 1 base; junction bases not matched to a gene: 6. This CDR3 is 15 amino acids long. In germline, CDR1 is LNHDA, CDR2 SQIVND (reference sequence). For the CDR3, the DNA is TGTGCCAGTAGTTCGGGTAGCGGGAGTTCCTACGAGCAGTACTTC. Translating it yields CASSSGSGSSYEQYF.

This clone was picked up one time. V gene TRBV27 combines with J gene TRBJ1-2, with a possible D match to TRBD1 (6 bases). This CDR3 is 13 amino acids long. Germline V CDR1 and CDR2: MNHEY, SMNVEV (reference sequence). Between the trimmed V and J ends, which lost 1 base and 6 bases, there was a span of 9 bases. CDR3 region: CASSLWGGDGYTF. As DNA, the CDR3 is TGTGCCAGCAGTTTATGGGGGGGCGATGGCTACACCTTC.

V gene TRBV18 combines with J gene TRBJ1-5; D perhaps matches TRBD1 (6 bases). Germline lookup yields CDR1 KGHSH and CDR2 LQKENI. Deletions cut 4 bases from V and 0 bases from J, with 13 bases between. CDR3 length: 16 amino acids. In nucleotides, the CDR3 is TGTGCCAGCTCACTCCGGACAGCCGATAGCAATCAGCCCCAGCATTTT. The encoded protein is CASSLRTADSNQPQHF.

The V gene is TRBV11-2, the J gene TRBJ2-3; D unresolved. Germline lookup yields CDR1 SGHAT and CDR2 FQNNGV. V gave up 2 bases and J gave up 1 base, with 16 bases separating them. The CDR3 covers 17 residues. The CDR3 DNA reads TGTGCCAGCAGCTTACGCGGAACTGGTGAACGCACAGATACGCAGTATTTT. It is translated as CASSLRGTGERTDTQYF.

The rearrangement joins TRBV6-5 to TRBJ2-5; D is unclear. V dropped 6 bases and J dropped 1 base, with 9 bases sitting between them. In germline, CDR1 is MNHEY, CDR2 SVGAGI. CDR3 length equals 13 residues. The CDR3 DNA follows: TGTGCCAGCAGGCGCTTCCCCCAAGAGACCCAGTACTTC. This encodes CASRRFPQETQYF.

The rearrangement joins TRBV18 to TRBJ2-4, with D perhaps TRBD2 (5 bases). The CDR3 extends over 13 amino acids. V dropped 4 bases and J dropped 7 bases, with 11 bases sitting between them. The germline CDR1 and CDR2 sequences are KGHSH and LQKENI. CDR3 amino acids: CASSRGGGNIQYF. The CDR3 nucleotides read TGTGCCAGCTCACGAGGAGGCGGGAACATTCAGTACTTC.

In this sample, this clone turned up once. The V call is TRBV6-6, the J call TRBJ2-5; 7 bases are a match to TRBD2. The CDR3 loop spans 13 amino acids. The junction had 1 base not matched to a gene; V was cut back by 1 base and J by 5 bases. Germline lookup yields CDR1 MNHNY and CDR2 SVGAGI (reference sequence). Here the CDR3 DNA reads TGTGCCAGCAGTTACTTGGGGGGGGAGACCCAGTACTTC. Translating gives CASSYLGGETQYF.

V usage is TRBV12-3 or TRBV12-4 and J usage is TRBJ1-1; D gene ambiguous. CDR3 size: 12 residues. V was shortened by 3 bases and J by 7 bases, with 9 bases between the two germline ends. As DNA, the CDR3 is TGTGCCAGCAGTTTCGGGTCCGTTGAAGCTTTCTTT. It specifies CASSFGSVEAFF.

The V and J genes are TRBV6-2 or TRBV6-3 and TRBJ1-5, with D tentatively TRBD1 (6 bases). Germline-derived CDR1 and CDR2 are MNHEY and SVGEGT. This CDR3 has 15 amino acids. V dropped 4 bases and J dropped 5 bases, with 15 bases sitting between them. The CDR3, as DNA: TGTGCCAGCAGTTTGGGGGGGGCTAAGGATCAGCCCCAGCATTTT. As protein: CASSLGGAKDQPQHF.

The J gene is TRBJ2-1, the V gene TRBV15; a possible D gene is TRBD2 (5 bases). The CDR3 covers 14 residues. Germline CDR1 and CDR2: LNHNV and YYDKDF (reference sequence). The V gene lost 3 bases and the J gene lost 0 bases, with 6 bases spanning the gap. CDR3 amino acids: CATSRGSSYNEQFF. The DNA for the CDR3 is TGTGCCACCAGCAGGGGGAGCTCCTACAATGAGCAGTTCTTC.

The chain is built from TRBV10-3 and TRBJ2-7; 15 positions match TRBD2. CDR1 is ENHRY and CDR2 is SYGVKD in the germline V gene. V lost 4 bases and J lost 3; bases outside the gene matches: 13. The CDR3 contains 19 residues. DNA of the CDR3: TGTGCCATCAGTGGGACAGCAGGACTAGCGGGAGGGCCCCTCTACGAGCAGTACTTC. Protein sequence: CAISGTAGLAGGPLYEQYF.

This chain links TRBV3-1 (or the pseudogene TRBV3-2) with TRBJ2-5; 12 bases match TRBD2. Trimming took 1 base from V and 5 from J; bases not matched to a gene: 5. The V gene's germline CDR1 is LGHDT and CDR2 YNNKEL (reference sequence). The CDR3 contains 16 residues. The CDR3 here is CASSQGGLAGRETQYF. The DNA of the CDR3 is TGTGCCAGCAGCCAAGGTGGACTAGCGGGAAGGGAGACCCAGTACTTC.

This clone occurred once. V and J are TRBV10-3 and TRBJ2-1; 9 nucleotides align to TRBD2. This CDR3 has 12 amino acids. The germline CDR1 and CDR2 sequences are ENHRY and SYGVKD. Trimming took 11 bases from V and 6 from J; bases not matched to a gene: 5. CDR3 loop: CASSGTLNEQFF. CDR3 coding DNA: TGTGCCTCTAGCGGGACCCTCAATGAGCAGTTCTTC.

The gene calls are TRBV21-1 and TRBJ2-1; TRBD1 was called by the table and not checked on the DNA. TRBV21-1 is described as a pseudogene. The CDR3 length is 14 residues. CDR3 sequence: CASSKSGRRNEQFF. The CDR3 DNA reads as TGTGCCAGCAGCAAGTCAGGGCGTCGGAATGAGCAGTTCTTC.

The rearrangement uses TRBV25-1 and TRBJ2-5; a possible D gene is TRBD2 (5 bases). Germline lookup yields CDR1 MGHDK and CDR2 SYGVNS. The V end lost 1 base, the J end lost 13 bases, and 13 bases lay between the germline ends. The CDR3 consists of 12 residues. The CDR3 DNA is TGTGCCAGCAGTGAATCCGAGCGGCGTTTGTACTTC. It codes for CASSESERRLYF.

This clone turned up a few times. CDR3 residues: CASSLGLAWGGELFF. The CDR3 DNA follows: TGTGCCAGCAGCTTGGGACTAGCATGGGGCGGGGAGCTGTTTTTT. J is TRBJ2-2 and V is TRBV7-9; 9 positions agree with TRBD2. From germline, CDR1 is SEHNR and CDR2 FQNEAQ (reference sequence). The CDR3 consists of 15 residues. The trim removed 3 bases at V and 7 bases at J, leaving 6 bases unmatched. Full variable domain (remainder filled in from reference TRBV7-9 and TRBJ2-2): DTGVSQNPRHKITKRGQNVTFRCDPISEHNRLYWYRQTLGQGPEFLTYFQNEAQLEKSRLLSDRFSAERPKGSFSTLEIQRTEQGDSAMYLCASSLGLAWGGELFFGEGSRLTVL.

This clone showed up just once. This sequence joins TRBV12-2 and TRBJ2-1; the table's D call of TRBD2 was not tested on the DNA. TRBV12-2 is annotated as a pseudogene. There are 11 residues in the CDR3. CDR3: CASRLATLAFF. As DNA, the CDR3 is TGTGCAAGTCGCTTAGCAACTCTAGCGTTCTTC.

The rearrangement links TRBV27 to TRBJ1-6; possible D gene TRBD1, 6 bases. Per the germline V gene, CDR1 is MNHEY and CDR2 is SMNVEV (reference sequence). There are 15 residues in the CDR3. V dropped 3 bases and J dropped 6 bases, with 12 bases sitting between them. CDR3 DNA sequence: TGTGCCAGCAGTTTTGGGGGCGTTGGTAATTCACCCCTCCACTTT. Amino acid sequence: CASSFGGVGNSPLHF.

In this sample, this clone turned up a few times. The CDR3 DNA reads as TGTGCCAGCAGCTTCACTAGCGGGTCGGCCGGGGAGCTGTTTTTT. Encoded protein: CASSFTSGSAGELFF. This chain connects TRBV5-5 to TRBJ2-2; TRBD2 matches at 9 bases. The CDR3 totals 15 residues. V shed 2 bases, J shed 6 bases, and the junction held 5 bases outside the gene matches. Germline loops: CDR1 SGHKS, CDR2 YYEKEE (reference sequence).

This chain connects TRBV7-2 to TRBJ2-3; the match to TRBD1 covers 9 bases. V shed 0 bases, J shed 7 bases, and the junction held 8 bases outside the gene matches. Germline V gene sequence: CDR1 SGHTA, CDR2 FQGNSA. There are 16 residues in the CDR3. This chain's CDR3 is CASSLAGQGGGNTQYF. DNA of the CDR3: TGTGCCAGCAGCTTAGCGGGACAGGGAGGGGGGAATACGCAGTATTTT.

The CDR3 spells CASSPRGTGITNTEAFF. The CDR3 DNA reads as TGTGCCAGCAGCCCTAGGGGGACAGGGATTACGAACACTGAAGCTTTCTTT. This sequence joins TRBV7-2 and TRBJ1-1; TRBD1 agrees at 9 bases. The CDR3 is 17 residues long. V trimming: 5 bases; J trimming: 1 base; junction bases outside the gene matches: 11. CDR1 and CDR2 (germline): SGHTA, FQGNSA.

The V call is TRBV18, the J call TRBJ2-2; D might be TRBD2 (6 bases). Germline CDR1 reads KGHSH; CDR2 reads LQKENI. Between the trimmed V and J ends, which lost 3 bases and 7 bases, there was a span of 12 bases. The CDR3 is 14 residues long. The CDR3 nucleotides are TGTGCCAGCTCACCGACTAGTAATAGCGGGGAGCTGTTTTTT. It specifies CASSPTSNSGELFF.

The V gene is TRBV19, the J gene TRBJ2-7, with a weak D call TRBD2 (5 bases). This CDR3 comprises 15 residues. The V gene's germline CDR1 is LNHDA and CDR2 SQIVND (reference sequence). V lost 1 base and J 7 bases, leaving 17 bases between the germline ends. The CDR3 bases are TGTGCCAGTAGTATAGGTCTCGGACCGCCGGGGGAGCAGTACTTC. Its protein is CASSIGLGPPGEQYF.

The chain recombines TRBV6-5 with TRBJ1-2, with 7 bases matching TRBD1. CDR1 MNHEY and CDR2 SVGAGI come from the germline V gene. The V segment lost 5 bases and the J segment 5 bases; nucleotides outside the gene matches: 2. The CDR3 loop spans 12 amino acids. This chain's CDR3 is CASSTGVYGYTF. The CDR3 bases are TGTGCCAGCAGTACAGGGGTTTATGGCTACACCTTC.

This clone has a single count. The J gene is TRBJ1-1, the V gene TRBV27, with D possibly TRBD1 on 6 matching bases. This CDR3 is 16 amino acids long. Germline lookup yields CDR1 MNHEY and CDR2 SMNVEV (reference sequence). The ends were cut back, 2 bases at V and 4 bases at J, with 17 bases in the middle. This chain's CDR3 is CASSLTRGQSLTEAFF. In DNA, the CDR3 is TGTGCCAGCAGTTTAACACGAGGACAGTCACTCACTGAAGCTTTCTTT.

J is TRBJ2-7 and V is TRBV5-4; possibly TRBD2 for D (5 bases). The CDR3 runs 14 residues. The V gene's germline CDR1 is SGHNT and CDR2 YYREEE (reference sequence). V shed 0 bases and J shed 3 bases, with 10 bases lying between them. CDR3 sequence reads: CASSLVGSDYEQYF. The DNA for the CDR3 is TGTGCCAGCAGCTTGGTGGGGAGTGACTACGAGCAGTACTTC.

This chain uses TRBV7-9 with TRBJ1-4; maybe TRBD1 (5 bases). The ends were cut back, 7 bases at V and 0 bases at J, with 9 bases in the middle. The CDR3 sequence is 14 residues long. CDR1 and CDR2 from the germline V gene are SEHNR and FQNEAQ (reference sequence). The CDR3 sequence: CASTQTATNEKLFF. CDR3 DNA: TGTGCCAGCACCCAGACAGCAACTAATGAAAAACTGTTTTTT.

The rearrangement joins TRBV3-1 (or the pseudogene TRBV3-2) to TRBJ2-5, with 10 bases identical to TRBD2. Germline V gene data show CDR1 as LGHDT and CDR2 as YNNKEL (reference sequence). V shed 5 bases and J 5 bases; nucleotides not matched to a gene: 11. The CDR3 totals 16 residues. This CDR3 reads CASSIRAGGPGETQYF. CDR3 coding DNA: TGTGCCAGCAGCATACGAGCGGGAGGGCCCGGTGAGACCCAGTACTTC.

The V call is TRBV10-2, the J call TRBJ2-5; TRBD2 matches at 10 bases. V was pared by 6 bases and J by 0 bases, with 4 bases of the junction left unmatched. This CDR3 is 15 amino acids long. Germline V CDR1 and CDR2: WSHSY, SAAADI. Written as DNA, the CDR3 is TGCGCCAGCAGCTGGACTAGCGGCCACCAAGAGACCCAGTACTTC. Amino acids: CASSWTSGHQETQYF.